These T cell receptor beta chains were read from a single sample in a study of beta chain features in type 1 diabetes. TCRdb keeps only in-frame clones here, not all; method: immunoSEQ multiplex PCR. The sample has under 300,000 clones; 27% are singletons. The sample taken for sequencing was central memory CD4+ T cells from blood. The receptors originated from a man aged 25-45 years in good health. Both conserved end residues are part of each CDR3. A D gene is named only where the DNA matches it firmly. Rows may omit the clone size; those that give it use once, few, many or a size class.

clone size	J gene	D gene	V gene	CDR3 DNA	CDR3 protein
.	TRBJ2-5	.	TRBV20-1	TGCAGTGCTACACAAGAGACCCAGTACTTC	CSATQETQYF
.	TRBJ2-3	.	TRBV9	TGTGCCAGCAGCGTAGGGCGGGGCGTCGGTACGCAGTATTTT	CASSVGRGVGTQYF
.	TRBJ2-7	TRBD1	TRBV5-4	TGTGCCAGCAGCTTGAGACAGGGGGTAACCTACGAGCAGTACTTC	CASSLRQGVTYEQYF
few	TRBJ2-3	.	TRBV7-9	TGTGCCAGCAGCTTGACCGCGGCCACAGATACGCAGTATTTT	CASSLTAATDTQYF
.	TRBJ2-7	.	TRBV19	TGTGCCAGTAGTATTGAGACTACCAACTACGAGCAGTACTTC	CASSIETTNYEQYF
.	TRBJ1-1	.	TRBV18	TGTGCCAGCTCACCACCCCCGAACACTGAAGCTTTCTTT	CASSPPPNTEAFF
.	TRBJ1-2	.	TRBV28	TGTGCCAGCAGCAAGGGGCAGGGCCGCGGCTACACCTTC	CASSKGQGRGYTF
.	TRBJ2-7	.	TRBV11-2	TGTGCCAGCAGATCTCGGGGGAGCTCCTACGAGCAGTACTTC	CASRSRGSSYEQYF
.	TRBJ2-1	TRBD2	TRBV30	TGTGCCTGGAGTAAAGGACTAGTGGGAGGCGGGCCGTTCTTC	CAWSKGLVGGGPFF
.	TRBJ1-2	.	TRBV5-6	TGTGCCAGCAGCCCCCCGGCGGGGTATGGCTACACCTTC	CASSPPAGYGYTF
.	TRBJ2-4	TRBD1	TRBV9	TGTGCCAGCAGCCCCTACTGGACAGGGGCCAAAAACATTCAGTACTTC	CASSPYWTGAKNIQYF
.	TRBJ2-7	.	TRBV5-1	TGCGCCAGCAGCCAAGATATGGGACCCTACGAGCAGTACTTC	CASSQDMGPYEQYF
.	TRBJ1-2	TRBD1	TRBV5-4	TGTGCCAGCAGCTCCCCGGGACAGGGATTCTATGGCTACACCTTC	CASSSPGQGFYGYTF